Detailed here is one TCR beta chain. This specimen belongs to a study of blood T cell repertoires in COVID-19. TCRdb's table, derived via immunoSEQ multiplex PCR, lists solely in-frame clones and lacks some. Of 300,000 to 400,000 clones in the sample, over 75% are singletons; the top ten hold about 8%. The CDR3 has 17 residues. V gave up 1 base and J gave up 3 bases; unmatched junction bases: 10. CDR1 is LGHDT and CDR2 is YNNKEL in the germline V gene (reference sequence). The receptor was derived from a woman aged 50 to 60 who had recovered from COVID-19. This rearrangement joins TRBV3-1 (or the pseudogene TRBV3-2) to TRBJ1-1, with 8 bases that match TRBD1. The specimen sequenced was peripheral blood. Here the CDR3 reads CASSQGRQGLRYTEAFF. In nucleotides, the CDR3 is TGTGCCAGCAGCCAAGGCAGACAGGGGCTTCGTTACACTGAAGCTTTCTTT.